This TCR beta chain was recovered during a study of cytomegalovirus exposure and HLA in healthy donors. General observations from the study: Common viral pathogens seemed, in a later analysis, to connect with several of the most significant clusters. Reports state that TCR beta sequences accurately predicted most subjects' HLA-A and HLA-B alleles. Trimming of TCR beta V- and J-genes showed a link, identified in a later analysis, to a missense DCLRE1C variant.

The PCR had 60 Vbeta and 13 Jbeta primers. This table comes from immunoSEQ multiplex PCR, and its TCRdb copy is limited to in-frame clones, with some not included. Of 190,000 or so clones in the sample, 65% to 85% were seen once. As concerns this clone: What it recognizes is unknown.

Germline CDR1 SGDLS, CDR2 YYNGEE. V was shortened by 4 bases and J by 8 bases, with 27 bases between the two germline ends. This CDR3 is built from 17 residues. The TCR comes from a boy aged 2 to 9 in good health and CMV-seronegative. This chain connects TRBV9 to TRBJ1-2; tentative D call: TRBD1 (6 bases). Source material: PBMCs. The DNA of the CDR3 is TGTGCCAGCAGCCTTAGGGGTGGAACAGGGCGGTCAGCCGGCTACACCTTC. Residues: CASSLRGGTGRSAGYTF.